Described below is a single T cell receptor (beta chain) sequence and its context. The germline CDR1 and CDR2 sequences are KGHDR and SFDVKD. This CDR3 contains 14 residues. Trimming shortened V by 8 bases and J by 0 bases, and 11 bases separated the two germline ends. Profiled with immunoSEQ multiplex PCR; TCRdb holds only in-frame clones, not every one. The repertoire has 150,000 to 200,000 clones, roughly four fifths of them found once; the top ten carry 9.5% to 11%. The data belong to a study of blood T cell repertoires in COVID-19. Whole-study context: Spain, Italy and the United States supplied samples that represented acute and convalescent COVID-19.

Sequenced sample: peripheral blood. This receptor was taken from a man in his sixties with active or convalescent COVID-19. The genes are TRBV24-1 and TRBJ2-3; D may be TRBD1 (6 bases). CDR3 sequence: CATKGVLSTDTQYF. CDR3 DNA: TGTGCCACCAAGGGGGTCTTGAGCACAGATACGCAGTATTTT.